This T cell receptor (beta chain) was obtained from a study of molecular identifiers for immune sequencing clone quantification. Findings and limits, study-wide: A shared barcode on identical TCR molecules could lead to underestimated sizes for highly expanded clones.

Trimming shortened V by 1 base and J by 5 bases, and 8 bases separated the two germline ends. CDR3 length: 12 residues. In germline, CDR1 is DFQATT, CDR2 SNEGSKA (reference sequence). With listed TCR primers and previously described methods, bulk TCR libraries were prepared. TCRdb used MiXCR to reprocess the PCR reads, holding one entry per CDR3 protein. Of some 680,000 distinct CDR3 sequences in the sample, roughly 23% were seen once. Using a CD8+CD4-CCR7+CD45RA+ phenotype, naive CD8 T cells were sorted. Remarks on this clonotype: Antigen unknown.

The clonotype comes from a human donor in good health. Some libraries in this study had Jurkat cell RNA spiked in. V usage is TRBV20-1 and J usage is TRBJ2-5, with a weak D call TRBD2 (5 bases). The sequencing input was naive CD8+ T cells from blood, with Jurkat cell RNA spiked in. As for subset: FACS-sorted CD8+CD4-CCR7+CD45RA+ naive T cells. The CDR3: CSARVEDETQYF. The CDR3 DNA sequence: TGCAGTGCTAGAGTGGAGGATGAGACCCAGTACTTC.